This T cell receptor beta chain was observed in a study of T cell responses to AZD1222 COVID-19 vaccine. Overall study results and limits: Increases in Spike-specific TCR breadth and depth were seen after two AZD1222 doses.

This clone was detected a few times. Its antigen is unidentified. Looked up from germline, CDR1 is SGHTA and CDR2 is FQGNSA. This CDR3 is built from 15 residues. V lost 3 bases and J lost 3, with 14 bases in between. Profiling relied on immunoSEQ multiplex PCR, and the TCRdb table lists in-frame clones only, not all of them. The sample has about 150,000 clones; approximately 94% are singletons. This specimen was peripheral blood, taken on day 0 of AZD1222 vaccination. The genes are TRBV7-2 and TRBJ2-5; a possible D gene is TRBD1 (7 bases). The clonotype originates from an adult in good health. CDR3 nucleotides: TGTGCCAGCAGCTTTGCAGGGGGGACGGAAGAGACCCAGTACTTC. Translating gives CASSFAGGTEETQYF.